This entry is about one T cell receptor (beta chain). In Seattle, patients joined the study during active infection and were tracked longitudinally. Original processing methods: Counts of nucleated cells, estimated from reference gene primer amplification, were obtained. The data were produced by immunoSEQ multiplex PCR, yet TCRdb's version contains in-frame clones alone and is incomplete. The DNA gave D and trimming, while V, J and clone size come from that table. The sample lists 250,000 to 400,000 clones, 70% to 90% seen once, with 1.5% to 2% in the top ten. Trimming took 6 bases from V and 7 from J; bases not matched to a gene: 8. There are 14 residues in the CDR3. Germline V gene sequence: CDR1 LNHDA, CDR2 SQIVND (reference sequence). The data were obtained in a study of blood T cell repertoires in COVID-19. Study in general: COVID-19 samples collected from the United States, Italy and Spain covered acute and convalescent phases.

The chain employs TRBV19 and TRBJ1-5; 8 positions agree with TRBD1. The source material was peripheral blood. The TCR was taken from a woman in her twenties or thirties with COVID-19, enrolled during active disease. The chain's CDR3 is CASSQPDRAQPQHF. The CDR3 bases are TGTGCCAGTAGCCAACCGGACAGGGCCCAGCCCCAGCATTTT. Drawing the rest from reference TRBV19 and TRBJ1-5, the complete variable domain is DGGITQSPKYLFRKEGQNVTLSCEQNLNHDAMYWYRQDPGQGLRLIYYSQIVNDFQKGDIAEGYSVSREKKESFPLTVTSAQKNPTAFYLCASSQPDRAQPQHFGDGTRLSIL.